Below are 24 T cell receptor beta chains sequenced from a single sample in a study of shared clonotypes between healthy human individuals. TCRdb's table, derived via immunoSEQ multiplex PCR, lists solely in-frame clones and lacks some. The sample consists of some 1.1 million clones, 70% to 85% of them appearing once. The sample comprised memory CD4+ T cells from PBMCs. Sample subset: CD45RA-negative fraction. The receptors stem from a man between 18 and 29 years old in good health. Some clones in this sample may be carry-over from other donors' samples.

The chain employs TRBV18 and TRBJ2-1, with a tentative D call TRBD1 (6 bases). V shed 1 base and J shed 2 bases, with 6 bases lying between them. This CDR3 spans 14 amino acids. Germline CDR1 and CDR2: KGHSH and LQKENI. The DNA for the CDR3 is TGTGCCAGCTCACCACGGGACACCTACAATGAGCAGTTCTTC. Translation gives CASSPRDTYNEQFF.

This chain uses TRBV14 with TRBJ1-2; no reliable D call. With 5 bases removed from V and 6 bases from J, the gap between germline ends came to 19 bases. This CDR3 comprises 15 residues. The germline V gene encodes CDR1 SGHDN and CDR2 FVKESK. CDR3 amino acids: CASSAPSSGVHGYTF. CDR3 sequence (DNA): TGTGCCAGCAGCGCCCCATCCTCTGGTGTTCATGGCTACACCTTC.

This clone was detected a few times. The rearrangement uses TRBV29-1 and TRBJ1-1, with 10 positions matching TRBD1. The germline gives CDR1 SQVTM, CDR2 ANQGSEA. There are 11 residues in the CDR3. Trimming took 4 bases from V and 11 from J; bases not matched to a gene: 4. The CDR3 region is CSVGQGARAFF. In nucleotides, the CDR3 is TGCAGCGTTGGACAGGGGGCGAGGGCTTTCTTT.

The gene calls are TRBV4-1 and TRBJ2-4; no definite D call. The CDR3 is 18 amino acids. The V gene lost 0 bases and the J gene lost 2 bases, with 17 bases spanning the gap. CDR1 is MGHRA, CDR2 YSYEKL, per germline. This chain's CDR3 is CASSQEGTPFRTKNIQYF. The CDR3 DNA sequence: TGCGCCAGCAGCCAAGAGGGCACCCCGTTTCGGACCAAAAACATTCAGTACTTC.

V gene TRBV7-9 combines with J gene TRBJ2-2, with 12 bases identical to TRBD2. V trimming: 2 bases; J trimming: 4 bases; junction bases outside the gene matches: 2. Germline CDR1 SEHNR, CDR2 FQNEAQ (reference sequence). The CDR3 has 16 amino acids. CDR3 in DNA: TGTGCCAGCAGCTTACCACTAGCGGGAGGCACCGGGGAGCTGTTTTTT. Translating gives CASSLPLAGGTGELFF.

The chain employs TRBV5-1 and TRBJ2-3; 12 bases map to TRBD2. The ends lost 5 bases at V and 5 bases at J; junction bases unmatched: 3. Germline V CDR1 and CDR2: SGHRS, YFSETQ. The CDR3 length is 14 residues. CDR3 residues: CASRTSGSIDTQYF. CDR3 coding DNA: TGCGCCAGCAGGACTAGCGGGAGTATAGATACGCAGTATTTT.

On this clone: At the DNA level, this CDR3 is encoded by other sequences in the same sample as well. V usage is TRBV18 and J usage is TRBJ2-7, with 9 bases fitting TRBD1. The V and J ends lost 2 bases and 3 bases, in that order; junction bases with no gene match: 5. In germline, CDR1 is KGHSH, CDR2 LQKENI. CDR3 length: 15 amino acids. The CDR3: CASSPAGTGRYEQYF. Here the CDR3 DNA reads TGTGCCAGCTCACCAGCAGGGACAGGGCGCTACGAGCAGTACTTC.

The gene calls are TRBV10-2 and TRBJ2-1; TRBD2 matches at 7 bases. CDR1 is WSHSY and CDR2 is SAAADI in the germline V gene. CDR3 size: 16 residues. The trim removed 4 bases at V and 5 bases at J, leaving 11 bases unmatched. The CDR3 here is CASSGSGRGRNNEQFF. The CDR3 nucleotides are TGCGCCAGCAGTGGGAGCGGGCGGGGGAGGAACAATGAGCAGTTCTTC.

The chain is built from TRBV9 and TRBJ1-1, with 7 bases aligning to TRBD1. V lost 4 bases to trimming and J lost 1 base; unmatched junction nucleotides: 7. The CDR3 runs to 15 residues. CDR1 is SGDLS, CDR2 YYNGEE, per germline. The CDR3 reads CASSPRGQPNTEAFF. CDR3 in DNA: TGTGCCAGCAGCCCTAGGGGGCAGCCGAACACTGAAGCTTTCTTT.

A note on this clone: This sample includes further DNA sequences coding for the same CDR3. The chain carries TRBV5-1 and TRBJ1-2, with D unresolved. This CDR3 comprises 12 residues. The germline V and J ends were trimmed by 5 bases and 1 base, with 6 bases remaining between them. Germline values: CDR1 SGHRS, CDR2 YFSETQ. The CDR3 DNA reads as TGCGCCAGCAGTTCGGATAACTATGGCTACACCTTC. Translating gives CASSSDNYGYTF.

The chain recombines TRBV28 with TRBJ2-1, with 8 bases lining up with TRBD2. Looked up from germline, CDR1 is MDHEN and CDR2 is SYDVKM. V shed 3 bases, J shed 7 bases, and the junction held 14 bases outside the gene matches. CDR3 length: 17 amino acids. The DNA for the CDR3 is TGTGCCAGCAGTTTCTCTTTTGGGCGGGAGGTGGGAAATGAGCAGTTCTTC. Translated, it gives CASSFSFGREVGNEQFF.

The V call is TRBV14, the J call TRBJ2-7; D is uncertain. Germline values: CDR1 SGHDN, CDR2 FVKESK. The CDR3 runs to 11 residues. V gave up 0 bases and J gave up 9 bases, with 6 bases separating them. CDR3: CASSQDVVQYF. The DNA for the CDR3 is TGTGCCAGCAGCCAAGATGTAGTGCAGTACTTC.

This clone has only a few counts. The rearrangement uses TRBV30 and TRBJ1-5; no reliable D call. CDR1 GTSNPN and CDR2 SVGIG come from the germline V gene (reference sequence). This CDR3 comprises 16 residues. Trimming removed 3 bases from V and 2 bases from J, with 17 bases in between. The CDR3 reads CAWSGPRGFGNQPQHF. The CDR3 region has the DNA TGTGCCTGGAGCGGCCCGAGAGGATTCGGCAATCAGCCCCAGCATTTT.

This clone was observed many times. The rearrangement uses TRBV28 and TRBJ2-3; 7 nucleotides line up with TRBD2. The V gene end was trimmed by 8 bases and the J gene end by 6 bases; junction bases not matched to a gene: 11. The germline gives CDR1 MDHEN, CDR2 SYDVKM. The CDR3 runs to 14 residues. CDR3 sequence reads: CASRGVREWDTQYF. CDR3 coding DNA: TGTGCCAGCCGGGGGGTCCGGGAGTGGGATACGCAGTATTTT.

Details on this clone: With a much larger clone just one base away, this may be a read error. This same CDR3 is encoded by further DNA sequences in the sample. The chain recombines TRBV28 with TRBJ1-2; D is possibly TRBD1 (5 bases). Trimming removed 5 bases at V and 2 bases at J, with 6 bases between. CDR1 MDHEN and CDR2 SYDVKM come from the germline V gene. This CDR3 contains 12 residues. The CDR3 sequence is CASSGGNYGYTF. CDR3 nucleotide sequence: TGTGCCAGCAGTGGGGGGAACTATGGCTACACCTTC.

The V and J genes are TRBV14 and TRBJ1-2; 8 nucleotides match TRBD1. CDR3 length: 13 amino acids. The germline V gene has CDR1 SGHDN and CDR2 FVKESK. J lost 8 bases, V lost 5 bases, and 7 bases had no gene match. DNA for the CDR3: TGTGCCAGCAGCATTGACAGGGGCAGCGGCTACACCTTC. This gives the protein CASSIDRGSGYTF.

The rearrangement joins TRBV6-4 to TRBJ2-2, with 9 bases fitting TRBD2. The CDR3 has 14 residues. With V trimmed by 6 bases and J by 6 bases, 5 bases remained unmatched. Germline CDR1 and CDR2: MRHNA and SNTAGT. CDR3 sequence (DNA): TGTGCCAGCAGCGTTAGCGGGAGTTCCGGGGAGCTGTTTTTT. Translating it yields CASSVSGSSGELFF.

The rearrangement joins TRBV9 to TRBJ2-5, with TRBD2 identical over 12 bases. V dropped 2 bases and J dropped 5; count of bases not matched to a gene: 4. CDR3 length: 15 residues. The germline V gene has CDR1 SGDLS and CDR2 YYNGEE. Written as DNA, the CDR3 is TGTGCCAGCAGCGTCCGACTAGCGGGAGAGGAGACCCAGTACTTC. As protein: CASSVRLAGEETQYF.

This clone has only a few counts. The rearrangement joins TRBV6-5 to TRBJ2-1, with a possible D match to TRBD1 (6 bases). From germline, CDR1 is MNHEY and CDR2 SVGAGI. V lost 9 bases, J lost 5 bases, and 14 bases lay in between. The CDR3 covers 13 residues. The CDR3 spells CASRQDSNNEQFF. CDR3 bases: TGTGCCAGTAGACAGGACTCTAACAATGAGCAGTTCTTC.

The rearrangement joins TRBV5-1 to TRBJ2-7; D is perhaps TRBD1 (6 bases). Germline assignment: CDR1 SGHRS and CDR2 YFSETQ. The CDR3 consists of 13 residues. Trimming shortened V by 5 bases and J by 3 bases, and 12 bases separated the two germline ends. The CDR3 DNA is TGCGCCAGCAGATCAGGGGCGGACTACGAGCAGTACTTC. Translated: CASRSGADYEQYF.

In regard to this clone: At the DNA level, this CDR3 is encoded by other sequences in the same sample as well. The rearrangement links TRBV20-1 to TRBJ1-2; no definite D call. V was trimmed by 0 bases and J by 8 bases, leaving 1 base between them. Germline V gives CDR1 DFQATT, CDR2 SNEGSKA (reference sequence). The CDR3 totals 9 residues. DNA for the CDR3: TGCAGTGCTAGAGAAGGCTACACCTTC. Translating gives CSAREGYTF.

The V call is TRBV7-3, the J call TRBJ2-2; the match to TRBD2 covers 8 bases. The CDR3 totals 16 residues. After removal of 5 bases from V and 7 bases from J, the junction contained 12 bases not matched to a gene. Per germline, CDR1 SGHTA and CDR2 FQGTGA. The CDR3 loop is CASSKQAGLGDGELFF. The CDR3 nucleotides are TGTGCCAGCAGCAAGCAAGCGGGACTAGGCGACGGGGAGCTGTTTTTT.

The genes are TRBV16 and TRBJ2-2; 9 bases are shared with TRBD2. The CDR3 runs 15 residues. J lost 5 bases, V lost 7 bases, and 8 bases had no gene match. CDR1 is KGHSY, CDR2 FQNENV, per germline. The CDR3: CASTSYSGRTGELFF. The CDR3 DNA is TGTGCCAGCACCTCCTATAGCGGGAGAACCGGGGAGCTGTTTTTT.

This clone was found a few times. DNA of the CDR3: TGCGCCAGCAGCATGGGACAGGTTAGCAATCAGCCCCAGCATTTT. It yields the protein CASSMGQVSNQPQHF. This chain uses TRBV5-1 with TRBJ1-5; 8 bases map to TRBD1. CDR1 and CDR2 from the germline V gene are SGHRS and YFSETQ. The CDR3 totals 15 residues. Trimming took 4 bases from V and 0 from J; bases not matched to a gene: 3.